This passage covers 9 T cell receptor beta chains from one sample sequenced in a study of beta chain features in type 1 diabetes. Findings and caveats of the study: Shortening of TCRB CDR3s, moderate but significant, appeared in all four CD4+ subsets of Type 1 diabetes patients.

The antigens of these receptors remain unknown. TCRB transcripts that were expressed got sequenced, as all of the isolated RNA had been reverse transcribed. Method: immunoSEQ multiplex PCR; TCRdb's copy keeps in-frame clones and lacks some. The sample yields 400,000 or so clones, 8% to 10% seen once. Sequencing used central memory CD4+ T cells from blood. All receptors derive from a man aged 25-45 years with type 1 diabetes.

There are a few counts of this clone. CDR3 DNA: TGTGCCAGCAGCTCCGATCGGGCGGAAAGCAATCAGCCCCAGCATTTT. Amino acids: CASSSDRAESNQPQHF. The chain recombines TRBV7-9 with TRBJ1-5; D is uncertain. Germline loops: CDR1 SEHNR, CDR2 FQNEAQ (reference sequence). Trimming pared 4 bases from V and 1 base from J, leaving 14 bases between. The CDR3 is 16 residues long.

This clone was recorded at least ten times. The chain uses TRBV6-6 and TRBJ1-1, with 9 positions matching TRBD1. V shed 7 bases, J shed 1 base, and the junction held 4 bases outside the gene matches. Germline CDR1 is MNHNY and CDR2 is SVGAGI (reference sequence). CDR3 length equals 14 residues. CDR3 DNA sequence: TGTGCCAGCAATCTACAGGGGGCGAACACTGAAGCTTTCTTT. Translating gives CASNLQGANTEAFF.

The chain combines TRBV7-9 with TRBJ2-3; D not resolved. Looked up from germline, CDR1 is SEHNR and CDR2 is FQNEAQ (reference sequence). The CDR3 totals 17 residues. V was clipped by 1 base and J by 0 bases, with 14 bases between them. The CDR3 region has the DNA TGTGCCAGCAGCTTAGAGCGTAGTGATTCTAGCACAGATACGCAGTATTTT. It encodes CASSLERSDSSTDTQYF. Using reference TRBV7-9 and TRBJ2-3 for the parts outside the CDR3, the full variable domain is DTGVSQNPRHKITKRGQNVTFRCDPISEHNRLYWYRQTLGQGPEFLTYFQNEAQLEKSRLLSDRFSAERPKGSFSTLEIQRTEQGDSAMYLCASSLERSDSSTDTQYFGPGTRLTVL.

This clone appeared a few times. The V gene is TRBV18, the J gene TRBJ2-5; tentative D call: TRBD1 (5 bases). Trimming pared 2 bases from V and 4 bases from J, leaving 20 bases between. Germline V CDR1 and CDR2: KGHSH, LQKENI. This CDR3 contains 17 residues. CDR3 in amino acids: CASSPGLMTVVGETQYF. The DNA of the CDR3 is TGTGCCAGCTCACCAGGGCTAATGACAGTCGTGGGAGAGACCCAGTACTTC.

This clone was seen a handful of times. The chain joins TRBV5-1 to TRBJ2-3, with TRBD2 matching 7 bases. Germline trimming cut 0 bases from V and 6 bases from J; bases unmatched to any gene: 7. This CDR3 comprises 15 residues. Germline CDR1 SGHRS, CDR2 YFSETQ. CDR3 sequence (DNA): TGCGCCAGCAGCTTGGAACCTAGCGGAGAGGATACGCAGTATTTT. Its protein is CASSLEPSGEDTQYF.

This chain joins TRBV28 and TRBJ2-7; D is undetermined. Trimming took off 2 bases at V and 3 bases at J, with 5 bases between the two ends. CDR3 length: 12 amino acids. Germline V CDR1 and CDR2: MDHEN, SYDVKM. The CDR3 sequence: CASSLLDYEQYF. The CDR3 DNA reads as TGTGCCAGCAGTTTACTAGACTACGAGCAGTACTTC.

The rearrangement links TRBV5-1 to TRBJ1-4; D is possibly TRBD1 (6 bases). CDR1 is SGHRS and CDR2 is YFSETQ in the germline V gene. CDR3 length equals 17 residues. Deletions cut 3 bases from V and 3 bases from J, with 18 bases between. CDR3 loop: CASSSGTQHVANEKLFF. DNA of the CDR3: TGCGCCAGCAGCTCCGGGACACAACATGTGGCTAATGAAAAACTGTTTTTT.

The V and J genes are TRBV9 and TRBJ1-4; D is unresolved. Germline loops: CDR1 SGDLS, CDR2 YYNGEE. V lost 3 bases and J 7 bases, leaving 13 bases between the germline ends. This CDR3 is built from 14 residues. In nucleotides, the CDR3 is TGTGCCAGCAGCGGCTACGCCGACGGTGAAAAACTGTTTTTT. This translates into CASSGYADGEKLFF.

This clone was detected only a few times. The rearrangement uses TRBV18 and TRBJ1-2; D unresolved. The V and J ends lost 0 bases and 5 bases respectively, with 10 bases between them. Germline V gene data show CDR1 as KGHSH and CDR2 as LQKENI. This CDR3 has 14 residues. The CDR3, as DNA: TGTGCCAGCTCACCACCGCACCATCGGTATGGCTACACCTTC. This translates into CASSPPHHRYGYTF. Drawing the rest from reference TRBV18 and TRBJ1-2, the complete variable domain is NAGVMQNPRHLVRRRGQEARLRCSPMKGHSHVYWYRQLPEEGLKFMVYLQKENIIDESGMPKERFSAEFPKEGPSILRIQQVVRGDSAAYFCASSPPHHRYGYTFGSGTRLTVV.